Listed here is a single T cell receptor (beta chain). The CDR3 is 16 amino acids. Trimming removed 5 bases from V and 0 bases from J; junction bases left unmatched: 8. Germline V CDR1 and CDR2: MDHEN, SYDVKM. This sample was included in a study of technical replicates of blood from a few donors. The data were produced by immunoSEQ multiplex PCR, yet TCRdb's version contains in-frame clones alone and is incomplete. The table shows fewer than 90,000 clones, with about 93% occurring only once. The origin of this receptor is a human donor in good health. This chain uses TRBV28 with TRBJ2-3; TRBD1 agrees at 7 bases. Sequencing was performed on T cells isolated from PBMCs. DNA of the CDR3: TGTGCCAGCAGTCCCCCCCTACAGGGGAGCACAGATACGCAGTATTTT. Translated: CASSPPLQGSTDTQYF.